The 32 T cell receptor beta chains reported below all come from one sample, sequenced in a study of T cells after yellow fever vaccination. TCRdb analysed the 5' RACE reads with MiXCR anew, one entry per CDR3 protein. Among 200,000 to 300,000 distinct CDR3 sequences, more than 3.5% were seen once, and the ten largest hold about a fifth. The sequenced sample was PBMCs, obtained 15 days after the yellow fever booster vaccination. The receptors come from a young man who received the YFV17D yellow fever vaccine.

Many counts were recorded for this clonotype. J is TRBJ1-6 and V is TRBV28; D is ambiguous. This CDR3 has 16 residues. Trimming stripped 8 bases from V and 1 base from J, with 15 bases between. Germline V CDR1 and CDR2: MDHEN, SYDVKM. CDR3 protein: CASLGFEESYNSPLHF. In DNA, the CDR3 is TGTGCCAGCCTCGGGTTTGAGGAGTCCTATAATTCACCCCTCCACTTT. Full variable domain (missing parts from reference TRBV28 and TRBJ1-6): DVKVTQSSRYLVKRTGEKVFLECVQDMDHENMFWYRQDPGLGLRLIYFSYDVKMKEKGDIPEGYSVSREKKERFSLILESASTNQTSMYLCASLGFEESYNSPLHFGNGTRLTVT.

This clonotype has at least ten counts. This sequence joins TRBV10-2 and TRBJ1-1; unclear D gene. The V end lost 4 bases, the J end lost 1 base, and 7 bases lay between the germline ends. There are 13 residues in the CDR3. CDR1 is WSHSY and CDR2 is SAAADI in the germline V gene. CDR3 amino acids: CASSVGKNTEAFF. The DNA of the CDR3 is TGCGCCAGCAGTGTGGGAAAGAACACTGAAGCTTTCTTT.

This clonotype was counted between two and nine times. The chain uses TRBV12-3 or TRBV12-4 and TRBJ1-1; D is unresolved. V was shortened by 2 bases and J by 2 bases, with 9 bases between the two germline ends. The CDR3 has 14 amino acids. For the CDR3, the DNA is TGTGCCAGCAGTTTATCTGACGATAACACTGAAGCTTTCTTT. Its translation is CASSLSDDNTEAFF.

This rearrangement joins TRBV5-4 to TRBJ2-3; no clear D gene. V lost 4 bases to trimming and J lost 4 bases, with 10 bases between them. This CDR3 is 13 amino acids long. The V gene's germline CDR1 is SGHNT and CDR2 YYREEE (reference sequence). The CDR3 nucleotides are TGTGCCAGCAGCCTGGAAGATGCAGATACGCAGTATTTT. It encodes CASSLEDADTQYF.

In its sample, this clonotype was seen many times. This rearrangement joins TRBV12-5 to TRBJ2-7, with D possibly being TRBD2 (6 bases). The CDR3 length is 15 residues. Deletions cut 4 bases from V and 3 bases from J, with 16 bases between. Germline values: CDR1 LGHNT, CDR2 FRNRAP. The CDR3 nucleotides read TGTGCTAGTGGTTGGCGGGTGGGGACTTTCTACGAGCAGTACTTC. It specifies CASGWRVGTFYEQYF. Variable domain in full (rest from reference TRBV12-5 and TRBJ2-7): DARVTQTPRHKVTEMGQEVTMRCQPILGHNTVFWYRQTMMQGLELLAYFRNRAPLDDSGMPKDRFSAEMPDATLATLKIQPSEPRDSAVYFCASGWRVGTFYEQYFGPGTRLTVT.

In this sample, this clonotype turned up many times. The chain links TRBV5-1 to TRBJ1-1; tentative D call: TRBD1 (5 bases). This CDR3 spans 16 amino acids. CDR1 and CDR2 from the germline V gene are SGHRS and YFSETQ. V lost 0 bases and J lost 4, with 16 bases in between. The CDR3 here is CASSLEGSTGGTEAFF. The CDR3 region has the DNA TGCGCCAGCAGCTTGGAAGGGAGTACGGGGGGCACTGAAGCTTTCTTT.

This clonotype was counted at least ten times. The CDR3 loop reads CSARVGGADSNQPQHF. CDR3 sequence (DNA): TGCAGTGCTAGAGTTGGGGGGGCTGATAGCAATCAGCCCCAGCATTTT. The rearrangement joins TRBV20-1 to TRBJ1-5, with D possibly matching TRBD1 (6 bases). Deletions cut 1 base from V and 0 bases from J, with 13 bases between. This CDR3 has 16 amino acids. Germline V gene lookup returns CDR1 DFQATT and CDR2 SNEGSKA (reference sequence).

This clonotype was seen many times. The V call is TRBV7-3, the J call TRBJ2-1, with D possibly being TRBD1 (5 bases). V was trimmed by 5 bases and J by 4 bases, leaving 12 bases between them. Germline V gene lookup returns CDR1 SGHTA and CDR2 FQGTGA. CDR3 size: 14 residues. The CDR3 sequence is CASSTDSGYNEQFF. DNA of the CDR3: TGTGCCAGCAGCACCGACAGTGGGTACAATGAGCAGTTCTTC.

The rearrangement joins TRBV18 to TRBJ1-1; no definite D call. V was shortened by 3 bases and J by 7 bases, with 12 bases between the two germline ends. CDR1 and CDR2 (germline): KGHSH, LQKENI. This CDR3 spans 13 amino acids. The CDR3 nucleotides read TGTGCCAGCTCACCTCCAGGACGGCGTGAAGCTTTCTTT. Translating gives CASSPPGRREAFF.

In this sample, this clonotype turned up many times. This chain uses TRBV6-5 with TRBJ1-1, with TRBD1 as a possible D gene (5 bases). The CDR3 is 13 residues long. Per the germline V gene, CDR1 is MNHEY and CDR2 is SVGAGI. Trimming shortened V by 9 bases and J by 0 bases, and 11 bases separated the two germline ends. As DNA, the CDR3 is TGTGCCAGTCAACAGGTTTTGAACACTGAAGCTTTCTTT. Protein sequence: CASQQVLNTEAFF.

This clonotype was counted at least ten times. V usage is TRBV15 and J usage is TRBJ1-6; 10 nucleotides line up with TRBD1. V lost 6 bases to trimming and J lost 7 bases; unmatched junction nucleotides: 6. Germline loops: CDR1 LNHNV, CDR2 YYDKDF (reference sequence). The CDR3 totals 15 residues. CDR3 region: CATSKPGQGNSPLHF. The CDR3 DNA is TGTGCCACCAGTAAACCGGGACAGGGGAATTCACCCCTCCACTTT.

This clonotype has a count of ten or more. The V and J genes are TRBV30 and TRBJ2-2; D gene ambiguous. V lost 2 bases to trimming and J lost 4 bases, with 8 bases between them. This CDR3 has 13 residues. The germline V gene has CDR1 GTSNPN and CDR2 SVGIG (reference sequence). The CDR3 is CAWSTVRTGELFF. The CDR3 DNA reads TGTGCCTGGAGTACCGTCCGCACCGGGGAGCTGTTTTTT.

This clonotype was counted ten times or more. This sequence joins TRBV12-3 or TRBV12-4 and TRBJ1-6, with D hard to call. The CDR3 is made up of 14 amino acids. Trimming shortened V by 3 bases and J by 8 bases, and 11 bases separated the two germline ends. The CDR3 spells CASSFHGGYSPLHF. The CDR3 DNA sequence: TGTGCCAGCAGTTTCCACGGCGGTTATTCACCCCTCCACTTT.

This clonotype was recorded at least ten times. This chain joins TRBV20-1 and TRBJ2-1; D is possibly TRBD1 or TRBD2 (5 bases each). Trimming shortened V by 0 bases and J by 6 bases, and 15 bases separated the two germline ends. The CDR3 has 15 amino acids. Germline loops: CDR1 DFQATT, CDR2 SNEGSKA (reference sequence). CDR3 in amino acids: CSARDGGRVGNEQFF. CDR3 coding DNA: TGCAGTGCTAGAGATGGGGGTAGGGTCGGCAATGAGCAGTTCTTC.

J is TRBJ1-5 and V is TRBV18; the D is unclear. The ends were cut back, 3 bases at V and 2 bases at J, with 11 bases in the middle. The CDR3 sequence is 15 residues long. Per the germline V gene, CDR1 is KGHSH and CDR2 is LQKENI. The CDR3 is CASSPPGRGNQPQHF. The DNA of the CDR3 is TGTGCCAGCTCACCGCCGGGTAGGGGCAATCAGCCCCAGCATTTT.

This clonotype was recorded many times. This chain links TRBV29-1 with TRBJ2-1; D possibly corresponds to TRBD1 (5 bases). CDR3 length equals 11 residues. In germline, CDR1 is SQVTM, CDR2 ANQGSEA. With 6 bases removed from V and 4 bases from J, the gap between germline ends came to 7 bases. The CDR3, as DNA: TGCAGCGTAGACAGATACAATGAGCAGTTCTTC. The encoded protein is CSVDRYNEQFF.

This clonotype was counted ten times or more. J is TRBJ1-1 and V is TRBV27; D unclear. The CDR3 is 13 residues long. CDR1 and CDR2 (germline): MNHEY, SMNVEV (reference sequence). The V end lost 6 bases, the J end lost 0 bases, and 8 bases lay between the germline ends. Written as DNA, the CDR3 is TGTGCCAGCAGCGGGTACATGAACACTGAAGCTTTCTTT. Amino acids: CASSGYMNTEAFF.

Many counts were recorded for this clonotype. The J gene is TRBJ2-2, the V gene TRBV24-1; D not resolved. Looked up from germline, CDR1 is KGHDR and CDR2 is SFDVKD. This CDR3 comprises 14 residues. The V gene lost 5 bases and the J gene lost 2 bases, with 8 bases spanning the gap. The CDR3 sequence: CATSGTENTGELFF. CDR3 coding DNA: TGTGCCACCAGTGGTACGGAAAACACCGGGGAGCTGTTTTTT.

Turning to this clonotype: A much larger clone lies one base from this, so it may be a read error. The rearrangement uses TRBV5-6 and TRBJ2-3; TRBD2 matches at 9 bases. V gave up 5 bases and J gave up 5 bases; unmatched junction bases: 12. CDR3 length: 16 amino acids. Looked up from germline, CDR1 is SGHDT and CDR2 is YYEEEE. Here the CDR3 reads CASRSRTSDPRDTQYF. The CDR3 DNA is TGTGCCAGCAGATCACGGACTAGCGACCCCCGAGATACGCAGTATTTT. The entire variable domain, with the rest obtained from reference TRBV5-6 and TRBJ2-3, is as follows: DAGVTQSPTHLIKTRGQQVTLRCSPKSGHDTVSWYQQALGQGPQFIFQYYEEEERQRGNFPDRFSGHQFPNYSSELNVNALLLGDSALYLCASRSRTSDPRDTQYFGPGTRLTVL.

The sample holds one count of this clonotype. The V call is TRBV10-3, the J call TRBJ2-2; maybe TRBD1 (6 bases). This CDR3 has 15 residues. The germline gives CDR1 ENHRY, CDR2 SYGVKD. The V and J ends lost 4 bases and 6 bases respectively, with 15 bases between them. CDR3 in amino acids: CAISVLWQGSGELFF. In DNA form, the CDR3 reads TGTGCCATCAGTGTTCTATGGCAGGGGTCCGGGGAGCTGTTTTTT.

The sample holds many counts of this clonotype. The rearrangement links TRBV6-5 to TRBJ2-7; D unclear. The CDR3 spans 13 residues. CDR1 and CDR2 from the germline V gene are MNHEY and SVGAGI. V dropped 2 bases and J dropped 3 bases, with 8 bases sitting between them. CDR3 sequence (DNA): TGTGCCAGCAGTTACATTAGCAACTACGAGCAGTACGTC. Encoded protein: CASSYISNYEQYV.

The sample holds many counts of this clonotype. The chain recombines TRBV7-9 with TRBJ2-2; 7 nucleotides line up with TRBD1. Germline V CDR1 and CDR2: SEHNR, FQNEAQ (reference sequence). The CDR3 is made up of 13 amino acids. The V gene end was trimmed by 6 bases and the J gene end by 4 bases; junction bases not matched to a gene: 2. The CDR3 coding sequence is TGTGCCAGCAGGGGACAGAGCACCGGGGAGCTGTTTTTT. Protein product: CASRGQSTGELFF.

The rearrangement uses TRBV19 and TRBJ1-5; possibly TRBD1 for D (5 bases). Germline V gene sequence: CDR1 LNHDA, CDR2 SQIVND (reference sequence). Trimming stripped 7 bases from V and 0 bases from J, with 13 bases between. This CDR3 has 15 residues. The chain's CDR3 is CASNLGTDSNQPQHF. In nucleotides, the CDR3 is TGTGCCAGTAATCTAGGGACGGATAGCAATCAGCCCCAGCATTTT.

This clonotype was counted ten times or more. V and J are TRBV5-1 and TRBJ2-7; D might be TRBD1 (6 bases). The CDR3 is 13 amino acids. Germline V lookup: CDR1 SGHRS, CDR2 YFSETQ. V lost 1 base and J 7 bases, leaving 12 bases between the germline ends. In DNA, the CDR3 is TGCGCCAGCAGCTTGTCTCAGGGGACGGAGCAGTACGTC. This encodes CASSLSQGTEQYV.

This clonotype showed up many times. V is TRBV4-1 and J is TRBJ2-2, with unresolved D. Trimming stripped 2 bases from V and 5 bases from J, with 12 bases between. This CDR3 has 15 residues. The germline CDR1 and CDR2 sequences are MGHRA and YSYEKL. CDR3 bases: TGCGCCAGCAGCCAACCCCTTCAAGGGACCGGGGAGCTGTTTTTT. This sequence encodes CASSQPLQGTGELFF.

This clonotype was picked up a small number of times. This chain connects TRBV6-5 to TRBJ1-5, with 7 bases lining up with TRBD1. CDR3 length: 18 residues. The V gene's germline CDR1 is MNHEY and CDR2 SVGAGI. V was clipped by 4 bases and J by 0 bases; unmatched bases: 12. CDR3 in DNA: TGTGCCAGCAGTTCCGGGACAGAAAGTAGATATAGCAATCAGCCCCAGCATTTT. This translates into CASSSGTESRYSNQPQHF.

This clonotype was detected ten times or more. The CDR3 bases are TGTGCCAGCAGTTACGCCCGGGTTTCCTATGGCTACACCTTC. Protein sequence: CASSYARVSYGYTF. The chain recombines TRBV6-5 with TRBJ1-2; D ambiguous. The germline V gene has CDR1 MNHEY and CDR2 SVGAGI. This CDR3 spans 14 amino acids. V was trimmed by 2 bases and J by 4 bases, leaving 11 bases between them.

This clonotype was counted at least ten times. The CDR3 spells CASSPTASGTNEQYF. CDR3 DNA: TGCGCCAGCAGCCCGACGGCTAGCGGGACCAACGAGCAGTACTTC. The rearrangement uses TRBV5-1 and TRBJ2-7; 9 bases align to TRBD2. CDR1 and CDR2 (germline): SGHRS, YFSETQ. The CDR3 is 15 amino acids. The junction had 10 bases not matched to a gene; V was cut back by 4 bases and J by 5 bases.

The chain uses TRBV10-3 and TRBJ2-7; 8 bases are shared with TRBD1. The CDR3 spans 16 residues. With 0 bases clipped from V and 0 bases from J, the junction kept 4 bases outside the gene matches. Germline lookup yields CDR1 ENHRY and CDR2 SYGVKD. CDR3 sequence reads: CAISESPGGTSYEQYF. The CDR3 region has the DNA TGTGCCATCAGTGAGTCCCCAGGGGGCACCTCCTACGAGCAGTACTTC.

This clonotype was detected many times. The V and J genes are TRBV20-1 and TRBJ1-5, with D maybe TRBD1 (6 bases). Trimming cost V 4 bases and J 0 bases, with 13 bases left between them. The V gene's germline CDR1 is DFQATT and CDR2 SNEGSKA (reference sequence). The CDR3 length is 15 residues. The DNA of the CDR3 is TGCAGTGCTACCAGGGGACTCATTAGCAATCAGCCCCAGCATTTT. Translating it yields CSATRGLISNQPQHF.

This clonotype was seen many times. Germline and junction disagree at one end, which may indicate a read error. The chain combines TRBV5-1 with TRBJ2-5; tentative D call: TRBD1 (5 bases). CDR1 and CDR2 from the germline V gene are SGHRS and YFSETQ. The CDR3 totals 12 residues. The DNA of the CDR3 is TGCGCCAGCAGCCACACACTGGACACGATTGTCTTC. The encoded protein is CASSHTLDTIVF.

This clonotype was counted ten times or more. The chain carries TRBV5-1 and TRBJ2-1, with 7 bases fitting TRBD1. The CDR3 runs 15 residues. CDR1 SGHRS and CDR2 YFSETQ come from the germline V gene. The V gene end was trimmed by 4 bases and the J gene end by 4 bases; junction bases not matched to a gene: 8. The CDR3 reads CASSLEGQTYNEQFF. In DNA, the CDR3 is TGCGCCAGCAGCCTAGAGGGACAGACTTACAATGAGCAGTTCTTC.